Given below is one T cell receptor beta chain in context. It lacks a known antigen. No much larger clonotype is one base removed from it; base qualities were not supplied. V was cut back by 6 bases and J by 4 bases, leaving a gap of 7 bases between them. From the cysteine up to the phenylalanine, the CDR3 has a length of 11 residues. This entry keeps only the CDR3 DNA: 33 bases, framed from base 1. According to the germline V gene (reference sequence), CDR1 reads DFQATT and CDR2 reads SNEGSKA. The data originate from a study of T cell repertoires in cytomegalovirus infection (dated by TCRdb to the late 2010s). In the study overall: Alongside well-studied HLA-B-restricted epitopes, the peptide stimulations were aimed at recently identified HLA-C-restricted CMV epitopes, whose presentation resists viral immunomodulation. Donor HLA type was relevant to the analysis, because carriage of CMV infection together with the matching HLA type was indicated by public TCR beta signatures.

Sequencing relied on an Illumina HiSeq 1500. In TCRdb, the public reads were trimmed at Q25 with fastp and aligned with MiXCR, with productive beta chains retained. Under each unique CDR3 protein, matching rows form one entry showing the most common genes and DNA. The sample has 700,000 to 850,000 distinct CDR3 sequences on record, about 31% of them singletons. Roughly 12% of the sample is held by the ten biggest clonotypes. Overall study outcomes, separate from this receptor: The ex vivo response was dominated by HLA-C-restricted CMV-specific TCR beta clonotypes, and the single most frequent clonotype in two of eight donors was supplied by these HLA-C-restricted clonotypes. Cumulative frequency of public TCR beta family members discriminated carriers of CMV infection plus the relevant HLA type in this cohort and an independent 352-donor cohort.

Sample treatment or condition, as interpreted from the label and publication: in vitro stimulation with specific CMV peptide epitopes to enrich CMV-specific T cells. This TCR came from a human donor in good health (CMV status not recorded). Some clones in this sample may be carry-over from other donors' samples. The material was cultured CD8+ T cells from PBMCs, obtained from culture after CMV antigen stimulation. The chain links TRBV20-1 with TRBJ2-1; confidence is insufficient to name the D gene. CDR3 region: CSALRYNEQFF. At the DNA level, the sequence is TGCAGTGCCCTCAGATACAATGAGCAGTTCTTC.